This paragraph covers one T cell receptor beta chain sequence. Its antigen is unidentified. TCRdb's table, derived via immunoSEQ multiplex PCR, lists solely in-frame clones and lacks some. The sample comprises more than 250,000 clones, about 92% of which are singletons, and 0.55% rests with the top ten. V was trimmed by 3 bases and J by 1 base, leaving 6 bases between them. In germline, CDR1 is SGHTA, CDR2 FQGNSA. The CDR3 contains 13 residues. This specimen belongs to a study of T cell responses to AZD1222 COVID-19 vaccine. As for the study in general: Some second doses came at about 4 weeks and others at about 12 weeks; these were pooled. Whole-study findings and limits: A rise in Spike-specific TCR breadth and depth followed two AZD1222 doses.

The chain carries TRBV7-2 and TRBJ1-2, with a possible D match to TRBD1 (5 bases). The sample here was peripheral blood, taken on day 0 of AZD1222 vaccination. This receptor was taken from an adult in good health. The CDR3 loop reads CASSLQGNYGYTF. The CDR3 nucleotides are TGTGCCAGCAGCTTGCAGGGTAACTATGGCTACACCTTC.